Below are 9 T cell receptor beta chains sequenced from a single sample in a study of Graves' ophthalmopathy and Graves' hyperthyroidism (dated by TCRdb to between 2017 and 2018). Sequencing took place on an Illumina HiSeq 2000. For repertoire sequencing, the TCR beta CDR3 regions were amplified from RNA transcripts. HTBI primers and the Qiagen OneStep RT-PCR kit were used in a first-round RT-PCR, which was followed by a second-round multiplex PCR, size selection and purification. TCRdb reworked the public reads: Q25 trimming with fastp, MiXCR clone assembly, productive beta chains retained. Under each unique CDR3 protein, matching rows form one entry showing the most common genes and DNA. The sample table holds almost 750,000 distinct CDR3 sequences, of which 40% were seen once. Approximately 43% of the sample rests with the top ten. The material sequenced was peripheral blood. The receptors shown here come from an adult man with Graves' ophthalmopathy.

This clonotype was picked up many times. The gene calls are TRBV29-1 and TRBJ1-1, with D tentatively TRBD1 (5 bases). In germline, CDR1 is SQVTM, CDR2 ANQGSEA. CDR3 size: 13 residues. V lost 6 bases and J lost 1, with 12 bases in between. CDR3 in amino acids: CSVDPGPNTEAFF. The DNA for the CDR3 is TGCAGCGTCGACCCGGGACCGAACACTGAAGCTTTCTTT. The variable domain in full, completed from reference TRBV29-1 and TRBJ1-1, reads SAVISQKPSRDICQRGTSLTIQCQVDSQVTMMFWYRQQPGQSLTLIATANQGSEATYESGFVIDKFPISRPNLTFSTLTVSNMSPEDSSIYLCSVDPGPNTEAFFGQGTRLTVV.

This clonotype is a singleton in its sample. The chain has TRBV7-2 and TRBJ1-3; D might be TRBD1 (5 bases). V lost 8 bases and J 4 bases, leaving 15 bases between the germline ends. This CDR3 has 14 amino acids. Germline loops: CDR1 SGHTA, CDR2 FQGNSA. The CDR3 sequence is CASQVAQGGNTIYF. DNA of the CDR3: TGTGCCAGCCAGGTCGCGCAGGGCGGAAACACCATATATTTT.

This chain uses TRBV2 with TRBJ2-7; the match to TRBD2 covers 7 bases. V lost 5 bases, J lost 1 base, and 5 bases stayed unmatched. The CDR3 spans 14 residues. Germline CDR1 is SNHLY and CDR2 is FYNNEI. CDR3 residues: CASSSRGESYEQYF. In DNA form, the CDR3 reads TGTGCCAGCAGTTCCCGGGGGGAGTCCTACGAGCAGTACTTC.

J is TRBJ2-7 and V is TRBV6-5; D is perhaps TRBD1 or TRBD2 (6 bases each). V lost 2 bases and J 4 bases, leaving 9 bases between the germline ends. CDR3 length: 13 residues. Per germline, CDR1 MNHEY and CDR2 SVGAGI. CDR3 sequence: CASSYGGPYEQYV. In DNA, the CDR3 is TGTGCCAGCAGTTACGGGGGGCCGTACGAGCAGTACGTC.

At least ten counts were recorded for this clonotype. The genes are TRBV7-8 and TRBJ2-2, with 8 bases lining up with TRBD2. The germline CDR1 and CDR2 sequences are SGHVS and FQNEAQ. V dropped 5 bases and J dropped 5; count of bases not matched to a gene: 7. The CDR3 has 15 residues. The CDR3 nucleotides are TGTGCCAGCAGCCTCAGCGGGAGTGGAACCGGGGAGCTGTTTTTT. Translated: CASSLSGSGTGELFF.

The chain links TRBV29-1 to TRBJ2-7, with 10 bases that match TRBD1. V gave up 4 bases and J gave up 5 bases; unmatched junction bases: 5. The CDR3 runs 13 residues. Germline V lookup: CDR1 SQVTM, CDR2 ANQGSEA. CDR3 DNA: TGCAGCGTTGCGGACAGGGGGGGCGACGAGCAGTACTTC. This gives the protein CSVADRGGDEQYF.

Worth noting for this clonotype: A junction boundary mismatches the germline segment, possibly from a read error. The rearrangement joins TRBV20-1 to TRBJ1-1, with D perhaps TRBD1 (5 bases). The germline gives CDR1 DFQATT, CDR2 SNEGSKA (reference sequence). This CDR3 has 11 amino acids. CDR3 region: CSASARAGQNF. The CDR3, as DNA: TGCAGTGCTAGTGCCCGGGCAGGGCAGAACTTT.

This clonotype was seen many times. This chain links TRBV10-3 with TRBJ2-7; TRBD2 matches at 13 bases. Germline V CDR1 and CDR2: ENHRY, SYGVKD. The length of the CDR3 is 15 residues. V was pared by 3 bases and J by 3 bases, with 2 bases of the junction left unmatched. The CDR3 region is CAISDWTSGSYEQYF. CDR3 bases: TGTGCCATCAGTGACTGGACTAGCGGGAGCTACGAGCAGTACTTC.

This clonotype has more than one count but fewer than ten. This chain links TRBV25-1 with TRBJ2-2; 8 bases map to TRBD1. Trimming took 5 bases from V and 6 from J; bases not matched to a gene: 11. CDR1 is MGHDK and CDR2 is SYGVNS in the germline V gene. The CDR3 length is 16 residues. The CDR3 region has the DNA TGTGCCAGCAGTTACCGGCGGACAGGGAGTGCCGGGGAGCTGTTTTTT. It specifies CASSYRRTGSAGELFF.